This T cell receptor (beta chain) was sequenced for a study of beta chain features in type 1 diabetes. At the level of the study: What patients shared with healthy donors was a similar profile of age, gender and cell yields. Overall study findings and caveats: For Type 1 diabetes patients, all four CD4+ subsets carried TCRB CDR3s that were moderately but significantly shorter. A definitive answer on HLA type influencing TCRB rearrangement was not reached here.

As concerns this clone: Its antigen remains unknown.

One heparinised draw of blood, averaging roughly 110 mL, came from each donor. Isolation of CD4+ naive, central memory, regulatory and stem cell-like memory cells was achieved by sorting via CD45RO/CCR7/CD25/CD127/CD95/CD27. As every portion of the isolated RNA was reverse transcribed, the sequencing read expressed TCRB transcripts. Profiling relied on immunoSEQ multiplex PCR, and the TCRdb table lists in-frame clones only, not all of them. The sample lists about 28,000 clones; around 60% were seen once. The sample comprised Tregs from blood. This clonotype originated in a woman aged 25 to 45 with type 1 diabetes.

CDR3: CASSPGQGLNEKLFF. CDR3 DNA: TGTGCCAGCAGCCCCGGACAGGGTTTAAATGAAAAACTGTTTTTT. The chain is built from TRBV7-9 and TRBJ1-4; 8 positions match TRBD1. The CDR3 is made up of 15 amino acids. The V gene's germline CDR1 is SEHNR and CDR2 FQNEAQ (reference sequence). The V and J ends lost 5 bases and 5 bases, in that order; junction bases with no gene match: 7.